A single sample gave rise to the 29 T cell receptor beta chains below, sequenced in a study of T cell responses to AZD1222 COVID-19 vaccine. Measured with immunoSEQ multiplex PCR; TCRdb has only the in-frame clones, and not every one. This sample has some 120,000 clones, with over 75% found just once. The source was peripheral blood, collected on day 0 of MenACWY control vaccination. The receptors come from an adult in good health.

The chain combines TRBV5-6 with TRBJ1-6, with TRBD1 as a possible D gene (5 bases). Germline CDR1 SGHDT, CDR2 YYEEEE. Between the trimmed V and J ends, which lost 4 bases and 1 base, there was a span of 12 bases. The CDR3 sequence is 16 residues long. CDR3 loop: CASSANTGSYNSPLHF. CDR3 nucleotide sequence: TGTGCCAGCAGCGCGAATACAGGTTCCTATAATTCACCCCTCCACTTT.

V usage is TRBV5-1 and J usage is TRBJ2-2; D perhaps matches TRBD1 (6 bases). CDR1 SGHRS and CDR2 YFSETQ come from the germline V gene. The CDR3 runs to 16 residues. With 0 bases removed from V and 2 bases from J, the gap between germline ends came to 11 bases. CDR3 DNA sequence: TGCGCCAGCAGCTTGGAGGTGGGACAAAACACCGGGGAGCTGTTTTTT. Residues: CASSLEVGQNTGELFF. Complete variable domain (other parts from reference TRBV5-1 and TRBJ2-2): KAGVTQTPRYLIKTRGQQVTLSCSPISGHRSVSWYQQTPGQGLQFLFEYFSETQRNKGNFPGRFSGRQFSNSRSEMNVSTLELGDSALYLCASSLEVGQNTGELFFGEGSRLTVL.

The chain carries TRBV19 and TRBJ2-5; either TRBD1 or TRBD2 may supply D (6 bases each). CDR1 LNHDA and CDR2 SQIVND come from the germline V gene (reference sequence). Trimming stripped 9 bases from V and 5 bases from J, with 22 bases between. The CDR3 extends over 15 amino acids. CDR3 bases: TGTGCCAGCCGGAGGGCAGGGGAGAGTTCGGAGACCCAGTACTTC. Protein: CASRRAGESSETQYF.

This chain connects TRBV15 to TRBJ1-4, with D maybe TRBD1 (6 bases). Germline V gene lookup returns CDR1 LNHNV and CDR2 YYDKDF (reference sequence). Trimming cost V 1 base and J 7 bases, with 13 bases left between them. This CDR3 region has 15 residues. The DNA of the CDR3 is TGTGCCACCAGCAGAGCACGGAGGGGGATTGAAAAACTGTTTTTT. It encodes CATSRARRGIEKLFF.

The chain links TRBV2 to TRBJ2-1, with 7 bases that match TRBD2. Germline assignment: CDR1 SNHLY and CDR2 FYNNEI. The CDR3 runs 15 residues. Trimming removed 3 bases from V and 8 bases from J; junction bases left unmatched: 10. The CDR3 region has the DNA TGTGCCAGCAGTGACCCCGGGACTACCTATGATGAGCAGTTCTTC. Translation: CASSDPGTTYDEQFF.

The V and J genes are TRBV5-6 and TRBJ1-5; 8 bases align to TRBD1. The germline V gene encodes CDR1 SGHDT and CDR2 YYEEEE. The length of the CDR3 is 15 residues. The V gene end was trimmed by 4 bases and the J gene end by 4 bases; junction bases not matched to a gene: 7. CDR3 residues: CASSKTGESNQPQHF. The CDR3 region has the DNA TGTGCCAGCAGCAAGACAGGGGAGTCAAATCAGCCCCAGCATTTT.

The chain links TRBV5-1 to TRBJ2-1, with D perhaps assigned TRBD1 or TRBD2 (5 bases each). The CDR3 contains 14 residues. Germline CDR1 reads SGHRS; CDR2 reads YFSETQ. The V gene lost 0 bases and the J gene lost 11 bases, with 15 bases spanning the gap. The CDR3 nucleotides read TGCGCCAGCAGCTTGGATGGGACGGGGAGAAAGCAGTTCTTC. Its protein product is CASSLDGTGRKQFF.

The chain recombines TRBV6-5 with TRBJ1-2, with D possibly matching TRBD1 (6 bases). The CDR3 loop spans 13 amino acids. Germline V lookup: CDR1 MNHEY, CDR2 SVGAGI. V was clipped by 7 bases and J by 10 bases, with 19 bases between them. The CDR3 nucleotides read TGTGCCAGCATTCCGACCCCAGGGGATTACTACACCTTC. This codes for CASIPTPGDYYTF.

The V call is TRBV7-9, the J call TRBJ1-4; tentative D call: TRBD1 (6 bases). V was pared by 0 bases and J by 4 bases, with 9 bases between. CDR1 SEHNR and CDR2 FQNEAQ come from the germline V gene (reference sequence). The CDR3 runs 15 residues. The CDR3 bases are TGTGCCAGCAGCTTAGCCCTGGACAGTAATGAAAAACTGTTTTTT. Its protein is CASSLALDSNEKLFF.

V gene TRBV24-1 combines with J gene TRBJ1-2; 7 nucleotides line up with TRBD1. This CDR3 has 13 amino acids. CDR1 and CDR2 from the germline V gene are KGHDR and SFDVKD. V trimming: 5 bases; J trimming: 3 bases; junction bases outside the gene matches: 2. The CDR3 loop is CATSAGGDYGYTF. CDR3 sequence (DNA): TGTGCCACCAGTGCAGGGGGGGACTATGGCTACACCTTC.

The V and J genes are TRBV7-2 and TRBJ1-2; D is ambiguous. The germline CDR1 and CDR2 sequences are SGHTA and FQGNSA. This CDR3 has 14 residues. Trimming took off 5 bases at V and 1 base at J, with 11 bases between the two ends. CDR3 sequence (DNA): TGTGCCAGCAGCCTAGACTACTTTAACTATGGCTACACCTTC. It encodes CASSLDYFNYGYTF.

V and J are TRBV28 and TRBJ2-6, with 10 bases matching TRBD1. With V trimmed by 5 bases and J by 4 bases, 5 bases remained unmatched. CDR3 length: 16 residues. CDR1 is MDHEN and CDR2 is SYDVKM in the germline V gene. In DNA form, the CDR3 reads TGTGCCAGCAGTAGGGACAGGGGAGCCGGGGCCAACGTCCTGACTTTC. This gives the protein CASSRDRGAGANVLTF.

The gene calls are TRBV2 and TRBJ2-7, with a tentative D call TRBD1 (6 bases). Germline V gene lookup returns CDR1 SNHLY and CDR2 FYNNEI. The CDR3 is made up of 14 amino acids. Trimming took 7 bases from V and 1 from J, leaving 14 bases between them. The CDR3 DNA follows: TGTGCCAGCAAAGGGACAAGGGTTTCCTACGAGCAGTACTTC. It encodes CASKGTRVSYEQYF.

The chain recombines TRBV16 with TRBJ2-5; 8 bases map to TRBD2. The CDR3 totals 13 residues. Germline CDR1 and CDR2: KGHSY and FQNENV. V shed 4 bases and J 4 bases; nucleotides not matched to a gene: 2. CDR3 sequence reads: CASSRRGGETQYF. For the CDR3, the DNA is TGTGCCAGCAGCCGACGGGGGGGAGAGACCCAGTACTTC.

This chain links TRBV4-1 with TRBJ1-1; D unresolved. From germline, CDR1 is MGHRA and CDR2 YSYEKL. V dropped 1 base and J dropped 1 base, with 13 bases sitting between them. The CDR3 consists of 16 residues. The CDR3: CASSQARLGANTEAFF. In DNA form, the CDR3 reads TGCGCCAGCAGCCAAGCTAGGCTAGGAGCGAACACTGAAGCTTTCTTT.

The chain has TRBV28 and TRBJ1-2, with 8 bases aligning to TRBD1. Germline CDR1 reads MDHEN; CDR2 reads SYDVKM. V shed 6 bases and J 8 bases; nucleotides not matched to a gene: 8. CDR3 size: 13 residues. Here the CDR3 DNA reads TGTGCCAGCAGACAGGGGGAGAGGTGGGGCTACACCTTC. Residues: CASRQGERWGYTF.

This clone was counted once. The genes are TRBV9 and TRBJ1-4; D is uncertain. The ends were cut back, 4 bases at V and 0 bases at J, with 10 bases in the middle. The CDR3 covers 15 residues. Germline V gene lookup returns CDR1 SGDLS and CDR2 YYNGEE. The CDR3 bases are TGTGCCAGCAGCTCCCGTCACCCAACTAATGAAAAACTGTTTTTT. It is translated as CASSSRHPTNEKLFF.

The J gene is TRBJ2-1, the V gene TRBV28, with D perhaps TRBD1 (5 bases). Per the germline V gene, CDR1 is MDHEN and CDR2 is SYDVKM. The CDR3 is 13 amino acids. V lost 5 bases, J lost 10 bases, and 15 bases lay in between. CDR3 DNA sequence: TGTGCCAGCAGTCCAACGACAGCACTGGAGCAGTTCTTC. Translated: CASSPTTALEQFF.

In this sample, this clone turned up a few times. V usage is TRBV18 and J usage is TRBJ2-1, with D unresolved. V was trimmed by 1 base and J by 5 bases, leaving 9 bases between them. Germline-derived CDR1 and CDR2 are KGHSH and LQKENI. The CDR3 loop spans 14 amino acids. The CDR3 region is CASSPLTRNNEQFF. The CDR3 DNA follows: TGTGCCAGCTCACCACTTACCAGAAACAATGAGCAGTTCTTC.

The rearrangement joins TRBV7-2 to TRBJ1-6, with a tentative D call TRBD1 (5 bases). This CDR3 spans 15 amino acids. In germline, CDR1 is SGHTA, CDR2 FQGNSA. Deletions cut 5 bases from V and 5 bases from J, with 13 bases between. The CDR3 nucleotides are TGTGCCAGCAGCCCCTCCGGAGGGGATAATTCACCCCTCCACTTT. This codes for CASSPSGGDNSPLHF.

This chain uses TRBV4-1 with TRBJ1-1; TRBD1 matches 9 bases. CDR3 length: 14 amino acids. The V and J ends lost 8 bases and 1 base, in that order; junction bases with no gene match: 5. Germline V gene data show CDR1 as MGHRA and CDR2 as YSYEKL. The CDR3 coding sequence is TGCGCCAGCGGACAGGGGCTGCCGAACACTGAAGCTTTCTTT. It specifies CASGQGLPNTEAFF.

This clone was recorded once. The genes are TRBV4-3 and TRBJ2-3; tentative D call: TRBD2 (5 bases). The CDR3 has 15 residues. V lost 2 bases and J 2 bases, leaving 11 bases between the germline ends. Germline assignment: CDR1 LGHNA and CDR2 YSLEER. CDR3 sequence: CASSQNAGLTDTQYF. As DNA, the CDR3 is TGCGCCAGCAGCCAAAACGCGGGCCTCACAGATACGCAGTATTTT.

In DNA, the CDR3 is TGTGCCAGCAGCTTAGGGGACGGACTCAATCAGCCCCAGCATTTT. Its translation: CASSLGDGLNQPQHF. The gene calls are TRBV7-2 and TRBJ1-5; a possible D gene is TRBD1 (5 bases). CDR3 length: 15 residues. Germline V lookup: CDR1 SGHTA, CDR2 FQGNSA. V was pared by 1 base and J by 3 bases, with 10 bases between.

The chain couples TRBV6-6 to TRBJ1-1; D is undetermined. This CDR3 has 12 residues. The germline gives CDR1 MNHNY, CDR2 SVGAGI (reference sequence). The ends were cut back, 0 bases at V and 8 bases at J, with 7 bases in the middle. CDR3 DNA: TGTGCCAGCAGTTACTCGACGCAAGAAGCTTTCTTT. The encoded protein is CASSYSTQEAFF.

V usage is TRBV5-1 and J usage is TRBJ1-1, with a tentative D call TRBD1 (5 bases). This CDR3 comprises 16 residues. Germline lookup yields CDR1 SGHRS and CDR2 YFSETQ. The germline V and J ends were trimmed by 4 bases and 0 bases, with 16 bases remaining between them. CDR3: CASSIRDGSMNTEAFF. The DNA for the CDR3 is TGCGCCAGCAGCATCCGGGACGGGTCAATGAACACTGAAGCTTTCTTT.

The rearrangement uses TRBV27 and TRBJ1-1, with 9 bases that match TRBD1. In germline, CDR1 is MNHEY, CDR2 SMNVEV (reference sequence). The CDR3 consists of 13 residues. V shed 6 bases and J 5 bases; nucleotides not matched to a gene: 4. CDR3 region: CASRGQGGTEAFF. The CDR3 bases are TGTGCCAGCAGGGGACAGGGTGGTACTGAAGCTTTCTTT.

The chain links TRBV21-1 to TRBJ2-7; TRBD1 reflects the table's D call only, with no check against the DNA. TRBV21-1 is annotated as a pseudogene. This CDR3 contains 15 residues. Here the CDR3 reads CASSPQGRVSYEQYF. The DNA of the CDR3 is TGTGCCAGCAGCCCCCAGGGTAGGGTGTCCTACGAGCAGTACTTC.

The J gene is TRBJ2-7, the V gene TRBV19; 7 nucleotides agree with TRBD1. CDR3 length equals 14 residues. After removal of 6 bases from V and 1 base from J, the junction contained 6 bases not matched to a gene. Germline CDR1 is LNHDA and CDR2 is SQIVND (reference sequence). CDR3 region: CASRWDSSSYEQYF. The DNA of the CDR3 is TGTGCCAGTAGATGGGACAGCTCGTCCTACGAGCAGTACTTC. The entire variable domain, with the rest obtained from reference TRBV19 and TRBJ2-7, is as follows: DGGITQSPKYLFRKEGQNVTLSCEQNLNHDAMYWYRQDPGQGLRLIYYSQIVNDFQKGDIAEGYSVSREKKESFPLTVTSAQKNPTAFYLCASRWDSSSYEQYFGPGTRLTVT.

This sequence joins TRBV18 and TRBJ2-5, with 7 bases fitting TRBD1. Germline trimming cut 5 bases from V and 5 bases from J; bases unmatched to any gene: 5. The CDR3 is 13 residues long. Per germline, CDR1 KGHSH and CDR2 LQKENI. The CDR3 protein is CASSEDRRETQYF. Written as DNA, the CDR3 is TGTGCCAGCTCAGAGGACAGGAGGGAGACCCAGTACTTC. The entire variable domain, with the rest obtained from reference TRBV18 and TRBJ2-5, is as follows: NAGVMQNPRHLVRRRGQEARLRCSPMKGHSHVYWYRQLPEEGLKFMVYLQKENIIDESGMPKERFSAEFPKEGPSILRIQQVVRGDSAAYFCASSEDRRETQYFGPGTRLLVL.